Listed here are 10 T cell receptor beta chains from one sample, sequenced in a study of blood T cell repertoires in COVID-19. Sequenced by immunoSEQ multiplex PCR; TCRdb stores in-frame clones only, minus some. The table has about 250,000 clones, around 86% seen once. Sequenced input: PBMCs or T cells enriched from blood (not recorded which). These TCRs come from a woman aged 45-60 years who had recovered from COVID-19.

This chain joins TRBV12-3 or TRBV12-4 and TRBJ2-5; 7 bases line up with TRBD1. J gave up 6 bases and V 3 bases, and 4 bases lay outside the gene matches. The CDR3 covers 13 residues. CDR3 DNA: TGTGCCAGCAGTTTTGGGACAGAGAAGACCCAGTACTTC. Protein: CASSFGTEKTQYF.

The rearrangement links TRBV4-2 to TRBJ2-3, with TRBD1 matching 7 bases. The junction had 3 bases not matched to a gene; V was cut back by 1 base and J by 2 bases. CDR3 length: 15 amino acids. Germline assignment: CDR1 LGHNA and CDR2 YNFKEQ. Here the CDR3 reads CASSQGTGDTDTQYF. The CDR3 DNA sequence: TGTGCCAGCAGCCAAGGGACAGGCGACACAGATACGCAGTATTTT.

In nucleotides, the CDR3 is TGCGCCAGCAGCCAAGATCCTCGGGAGGAGTACCCGGCAGAGACCCAGTACTTC. Its protein product is CASSQDPREEYPAETQYF. The V and J genes are TRBV4-3 and TRBJ2-5; TRBD2 matches at 7 bases. CDR3 size: 18 residues. In germline, CDR1 is LGHNA, CDR2 YSLEER. With V trimmed by 0 bases and J by 4 bases, 14 bases remained unmatched.

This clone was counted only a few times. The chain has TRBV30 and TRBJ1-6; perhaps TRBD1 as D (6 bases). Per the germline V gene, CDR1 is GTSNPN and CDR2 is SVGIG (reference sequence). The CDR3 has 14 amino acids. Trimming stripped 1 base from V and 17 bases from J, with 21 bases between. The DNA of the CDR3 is TGTGCCTGGAGTGGCGCGGCGGGGGGGCGAATTTTCCACTTT. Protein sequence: CAWSGAAGGRIFHF. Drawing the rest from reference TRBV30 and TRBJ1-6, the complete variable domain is SQTIHQWPATLVQPVGSPLSLECTVEGTSNPNLYWYRQAAGRGLQLLFYSVGIGQISSEVPQNLSASRPQDRQFILSSKKLLLSDSGFYLCAWSGAAGGRIFHFGNGTRLTVT.

CDR3 residues: CASSPWGGTFSGYTF. CDR3 nucleotides: TGTGCCAGCAGTCCCTGGGGCGGAACATTTTCTGGCTACACCTTC. V usage is TRBV28 and J usage is TRBJ1-2, with D perhaps matching TRBD1 (5 bases). The V gene lost 5 bases and the J gene lost 7 bases, with 20 bases spanning the gap. This CDR3 is 15 amino acids long. The germline V gene encodes CDR1 MDHEN and CDR2 SYDVKM.

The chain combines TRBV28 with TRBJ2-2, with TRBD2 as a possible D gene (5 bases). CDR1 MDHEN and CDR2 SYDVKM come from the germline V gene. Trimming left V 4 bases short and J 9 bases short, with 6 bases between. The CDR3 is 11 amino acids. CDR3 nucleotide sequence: TGTGCCAGCAGTTCGGACTGGGAGCTGTTTTTT. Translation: CASSSDWELFF. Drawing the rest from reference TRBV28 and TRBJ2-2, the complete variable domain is DVKVTQSSRYLVKRTGEKVFLECVQDMDHENMFWYRQDPGLGLRLIYFSYDVKMKEKGDIPEGYSVSREKKERFSLILESASTNQTSMYLCASSSDWELFFGEGSRLTVL.

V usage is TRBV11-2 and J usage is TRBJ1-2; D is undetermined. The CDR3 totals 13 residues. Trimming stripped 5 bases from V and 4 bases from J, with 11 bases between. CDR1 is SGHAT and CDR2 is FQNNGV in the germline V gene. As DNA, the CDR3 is TGTGCCAGCAGCCGGACTGGATCCTATGGCTACACCTTC. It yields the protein CASSRTGSYGYTF.

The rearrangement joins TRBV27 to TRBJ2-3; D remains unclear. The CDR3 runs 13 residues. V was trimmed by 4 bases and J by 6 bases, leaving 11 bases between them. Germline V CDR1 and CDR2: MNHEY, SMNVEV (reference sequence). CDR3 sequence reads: CASSSLSKDTQYF. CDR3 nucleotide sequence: TGTGCCAGCAGTTCACTAAGTAAGGATACGCAGTATTTT.

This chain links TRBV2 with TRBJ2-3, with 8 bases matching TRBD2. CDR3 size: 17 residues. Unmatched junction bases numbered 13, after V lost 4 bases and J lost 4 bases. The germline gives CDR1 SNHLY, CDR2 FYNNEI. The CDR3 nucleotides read TGTGCCAGCAGTGGATGGACTAGCCTAGATGGGGCAGATACGCAGTATTTT. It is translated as CASSGWTSLDGADTQYF.

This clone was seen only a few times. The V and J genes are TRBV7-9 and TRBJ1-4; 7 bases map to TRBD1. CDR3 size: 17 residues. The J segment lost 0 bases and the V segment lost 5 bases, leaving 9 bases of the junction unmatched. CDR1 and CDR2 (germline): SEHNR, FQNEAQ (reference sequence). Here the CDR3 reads CASSRQTGTATNEKLFF. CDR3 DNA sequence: TGTGCCAGCAGCAGGCAGACAGGGACTGCAACTAATGAAAAACTGTTTTTT.